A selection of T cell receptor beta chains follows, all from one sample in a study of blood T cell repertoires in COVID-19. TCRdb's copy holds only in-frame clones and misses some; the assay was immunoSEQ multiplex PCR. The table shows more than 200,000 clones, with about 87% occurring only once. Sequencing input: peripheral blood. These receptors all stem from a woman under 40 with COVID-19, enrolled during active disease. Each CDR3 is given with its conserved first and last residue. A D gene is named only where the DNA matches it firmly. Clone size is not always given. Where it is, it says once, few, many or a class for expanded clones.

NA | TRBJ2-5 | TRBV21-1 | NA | TGTGCCAGCAGTGGGCGTGGCAGGACACGCAGGGAAGAGACCCAGTACTTC | CASSGRGRTRREETQYF
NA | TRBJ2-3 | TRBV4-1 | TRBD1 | TGCGCCAGCAGCCAGCATAGCGGGACAGGGGGGGGAGATACGCAGTATTTT | CASSQHSGTGGGDTQYF
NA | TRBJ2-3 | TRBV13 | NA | TGTGCCAGCAGATGGGAACAGGGTGGGATGGATACGCAGTATTTT | CASRWEQGGMDTQYF
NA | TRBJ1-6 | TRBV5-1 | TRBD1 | TGCGCCAGCAGCTTCCAAACAGGGGGGGATTCACCCCTCCACTTT | CASSFQTGGDSPLHF
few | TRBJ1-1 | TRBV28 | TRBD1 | TGTGCCAGCAGTGCTCAGGGGGAGGTTAAGGCTTTCTTT | CASSAQGEVKAFF
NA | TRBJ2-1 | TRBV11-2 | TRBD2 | TGTGCCAGCAGCTTAGTGGGCGGCGGGGGGGAATTCTACAATGAGCAGTTCTTC | CASSLVGGGGEFYNEQFF
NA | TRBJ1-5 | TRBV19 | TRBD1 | TGTGCCAGTAGTATGCGACAGGGATATAGCAATCAGCCCCAGCATTTT | CASSMRQGYSNQPQHF
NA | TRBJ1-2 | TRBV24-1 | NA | TGTGCCACCAGTGACCCGGACGGGGGAGCCTATGGCTACACCTTC | CATSDPDGGAYGYTF
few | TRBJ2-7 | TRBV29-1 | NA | TGCAGCGTGACCTCAGGGGTGTCCTACGAGCAGTACTTC | CSVTSGVSYEQYF
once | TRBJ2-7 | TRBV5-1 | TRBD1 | TGCGCCTCCGGGACAGGGTCTTACGAGCAGTACTTC | CASGTGSYEQYF
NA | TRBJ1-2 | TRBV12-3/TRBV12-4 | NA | TGTGCCAGCAGTCCCTCCGACAGTGGCTACACCTTC | CASSPSDSGYTF
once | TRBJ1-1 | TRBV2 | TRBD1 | TGTGCCAGCTGCCGTGACCCGGGACAGTCTATGGGTTGCACTGAAGCTTTCTTT | CASCRDPGQSMGCTEAFF
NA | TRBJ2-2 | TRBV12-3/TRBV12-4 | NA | TGTGCCAGCAGACGACAGACCGGGGAGCTGTTTTTT | CASRRQTGELFF
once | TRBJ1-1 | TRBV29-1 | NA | TGCAGCGTTGGCTACAGGACCTCTGAAGCTTTCTTT | CSVGYRTSEAFF
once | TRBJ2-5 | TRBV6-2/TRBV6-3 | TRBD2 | TGTGCCAGCAGTTTCAGGGCGGGAGACCGGGAGACCCAGTACTTC | CASSFRAGDRETQYF
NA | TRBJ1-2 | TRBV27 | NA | TGTGCCAGCAGTCCCCAAACCCCTTCGCCCGGAGCAAACTATGGCTACACCTTC | CASSPQTPSPGANYGYTF
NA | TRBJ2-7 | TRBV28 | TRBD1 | TGTGCCAGCAGATCTTCCGGGACAGGGTCCTACGAGCAGTACTTC | CASRSSGTGSYEQYF
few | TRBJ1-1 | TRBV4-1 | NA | TGCGCCAGCAGCCAAGATGTGGCAGGAGGGAACACTGAAGCTTTCTTT | CASSQDVAGGNTEAFF
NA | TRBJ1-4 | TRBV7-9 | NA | TGTGCCAGCAGCTTAGGTGCGACAGCAACTAATGAAAAACTGTTTTTT | CASSLGATATNEKLFF
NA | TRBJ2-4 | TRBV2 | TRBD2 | TGTGCCAGCAGGGATCCAAGGGACTACGATCTTCAGTACTTC | CASRDPRDYDLQYF
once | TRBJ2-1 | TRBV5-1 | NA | TGCGCCAGCAGCTCCCCCTCGGAACAGAAGCAGTTCTTC | CASSSPSEQKQFF
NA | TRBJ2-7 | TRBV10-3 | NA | TGTGCCATCAGTGACCCGACAGGCAGACTCTCCTACGAGCAGTACTTC | CAISDPTGRLSYEQYF
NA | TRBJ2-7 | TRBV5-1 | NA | TGCGCCAGCAGCTTGTTGGGACGGGCCGCGGGATCCTACGAGCAGTACTTC | CASSLLGRAAGSYEQYF
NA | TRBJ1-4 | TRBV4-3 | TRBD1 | TGCGCCAGCAGCCTCCGGTTCGGACAGGGTGAAAAACTGTTTTTT | CASSLRFGQGEKLFF
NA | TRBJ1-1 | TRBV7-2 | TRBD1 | TGTGCCAGCGGAATGGGACAGTCAGCTTTCTTT | CASGMGQSAFF
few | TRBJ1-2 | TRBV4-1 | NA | TGCGCCAGCAGCCAAGTAGGGGGTGGCTATGGCTACACCTTC | CASSQVGGGYGYTF
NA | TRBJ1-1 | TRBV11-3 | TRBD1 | TGTGCCAGCAGCTTAGCGGGACAGGACACTGAAGCTTTCTTT | CASSLAGQDTEAFF
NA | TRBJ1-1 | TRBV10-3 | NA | TGTGCCATCAGGGGGCCGATGAACACTGAAGCTTTCTTT | CAIRGPMNTEAFF
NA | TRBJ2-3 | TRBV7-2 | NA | TGTGCCAGCAGCCTCAACGGGGTCAGCACAGATACGCAGTATTTT | CASSLNGVSTDTQYF
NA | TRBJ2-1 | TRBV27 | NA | TGTGCCAGCAGTCTACCTCAGGGTAGGGGGGGGAATGAGCAGTTCTTC | CASSLPQGRGGNEQFF
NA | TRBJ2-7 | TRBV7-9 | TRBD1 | TGTGCCAGCAGCCTACCGACAGGGGGCAACGAGCAGTACTTC | CASSLPTGGNEQYF
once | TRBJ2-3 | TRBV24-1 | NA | TGTGCCACCAGTGACCCGGACTGGGGATCTACAGATACGCAGTATTTT | CATSDPDWGSTDTQYF
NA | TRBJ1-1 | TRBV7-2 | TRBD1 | TGTGCCAGCAGCTTTCGGACAGGGGGCGAAGCTTTCTTT | CASSFRTGGEAFF
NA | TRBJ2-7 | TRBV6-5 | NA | TGTGCCAGCAGTTACTCGGAGCCCTACGAGCAGTACTTC | CASSYSEPYEQYF
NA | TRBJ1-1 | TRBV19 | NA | TGTGCCAGTAGTATTTCCAGTGACACTGAAGCTTTCTTT | CASSISSDTEAFF
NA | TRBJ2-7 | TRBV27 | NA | TGTGCCAGCAGTGCCCTCAAGGTGGGAGCGGCCTACGAGCAGTACTTC | CASSALKVGAAYEQYF
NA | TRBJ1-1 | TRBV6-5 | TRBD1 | TGTGCCAGCAGTTCTCAGGGACAGGCCCCAACTGAAGCTTTCTTT | CASSSQGQAPTEAFF
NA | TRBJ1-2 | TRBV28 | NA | TGTGCCAGCAGTCCCCCAGGCCGGTCTGGCTACACCTTC | CASSPPGRSGYTF
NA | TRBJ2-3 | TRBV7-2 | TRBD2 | TGTGCCAGCAGCTTAGCGGGCCTAGCGGCTAGCACAGATACGCAGTATTTT | CASSLAGLAASTDTQYF
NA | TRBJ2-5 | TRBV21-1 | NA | TGTGCCAGCAGCAAGACTATGTGGGACAGCGGAGGGGAGACCCAGTACTTC | CASSKTMWDSGGETQYF
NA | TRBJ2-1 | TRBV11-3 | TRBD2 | TGTGCCAGCAGCCCCGGGACTAGCGGGATTGGAGACAATGAGCAGTTCTTC | CASSPGTSGIGDNEQFF
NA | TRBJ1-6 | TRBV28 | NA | TGTGCCAGCAGCTATCTCGTGACAGGAGATAATTCACCCCTCCACTTT | CASSYLVTGDNSPLHF
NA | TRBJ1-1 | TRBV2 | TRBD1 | TGTGCCAGCAGTGACTGGGGGACAGGAGTAGCTGAAGCTTTCTTT | CASSDWGTGVAEAFF
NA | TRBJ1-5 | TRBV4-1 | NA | TGCGCCAGCAGCCAAGAAGGGGGGGCCTTAGAGCCCCAGCATTTT | CASSQEGGALEPQHF
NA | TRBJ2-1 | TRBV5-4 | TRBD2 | TGTGCCAGCAGCTTGGGACTAGCGCGTGACAATGAGCAGTTCTTC | CASSLGLARDNEQFF
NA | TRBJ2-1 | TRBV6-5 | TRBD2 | TGTGCCAGCAGTTACTCTAGCGGGCCTTTCAATGAGCAGTTCTTC | CASSYSSGPFNEQFF
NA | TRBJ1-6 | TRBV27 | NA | TGTGCCAGCGGCGGGACCCCAATGGTGAATTCACCCCTCCACTTT | CASGGTPMVNSPLHF
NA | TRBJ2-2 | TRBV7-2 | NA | TGTGCCAGCAGCTCTAGGCGGGCTGCGAACACCGGGGAGCTGTTTTTT | CASSSRRAANTGELFF
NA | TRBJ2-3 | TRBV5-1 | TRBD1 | TGCGCCAGCACAACAGGGGGAGTTACAGATACGCAGTATTTT | CASTTGGVTDTQYF
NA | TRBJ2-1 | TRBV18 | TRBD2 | TGTGCCAGCTCAGCGGGAGGGCCTGTTAGTTATGAGCAGTTCTTC | CASSAGGPVSYEQFF
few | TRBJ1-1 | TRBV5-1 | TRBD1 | TGCGCCAGCAGCTTTTTTAACAGGGGAGCAACAGAAGCTTTCTTT | CASSFFNRGATEAFF
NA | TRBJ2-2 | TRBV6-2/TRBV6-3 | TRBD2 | TGTGCCAGCAGTTGGGGACTAGTAGGACAAACCGGGGAGCTGTTTTTT | CASSWGLVGQTGELFF
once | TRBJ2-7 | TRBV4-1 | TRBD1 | TGCGCCAGCAGCCAAGAGCCGGGACAGTGGCGAAACGAGCAGTACTTC | CASSQEPGQWRNEQYF
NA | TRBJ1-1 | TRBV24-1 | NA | TGTGCCATCCAAGGGGGAGCTGGCACTGAAGCTTTCTTT | CAIQGGAGTEAFF
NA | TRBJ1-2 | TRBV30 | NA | TGTGCCTGGAGGGCAGTGTCTGGCTACACCTTC | CAWRAVSGYTF
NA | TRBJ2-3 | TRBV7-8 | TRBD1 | TGTGCCAGCAGCTTATGGACAGGGAAGGATACGCAGTATTTT | CASSLWTGKDTQYF
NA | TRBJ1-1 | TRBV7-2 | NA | TGTGCCAGCAGCTTAGTTGGGGGCCGCATGAACACTGAAGCTTTCTTT | CASSLVGGRMNTEAFF
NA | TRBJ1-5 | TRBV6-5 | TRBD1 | TGTGCCAGCAGCCCCACGACAGGGGCCAATCAGCCCCAGCATTTT | CASSPTTGANQPQHF
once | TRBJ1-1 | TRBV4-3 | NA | TGCGCCAGCAGCCAAGGTCTGAGGCAGACTGAAGCTTTCTTT | CASSQGLRQTEAFF
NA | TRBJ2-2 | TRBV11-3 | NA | TGTGCCAGCAGCCCCTTGACATCCACCGGGGAGCTGTTTTTT | CASSPLTSTGELFF